One sample yielded the 9 T cell receptor beta chains listed below, sequenced in a study of blood T cells in healthy people across ages (dated by TCRdb to the mid-2010s). Library preparation employed 5' RACE. Sequencing relied on an Illumina HiSeq 2500. A second PCR of about 7 to 12 cycles was performed with a sample-barcoded 5' primer and a J-beta primer mix. TCRdb itself trimmed the public reads at Q25 with fastp, ran MiXCR and retained productive beta chains. Duplicate CDR3 protein sequences are folded into a single record with the most common DNA and genes. In all, the sample holds roughly 500,000 distinct CDR3 sequences, and nearly 25% of those were seen once. 8.7% of the sample is held by the ten biggest clonotypes. Separately, the same data were catalogued under a study of T cells of mothers and their children.

Sequencing input: blood. All receptors come from a boy between 10 and 17 years old in good health.

This clonotype was found a few times. CDR3 nucleotides: TGTGCCAGCAGCCTGGGACGACAGGCTAATAATTCACCCCTCCACTTT. Residues: CASSLGRQANNSPLHF. V usage is TRBV7-8 and J usage is TRBJ1-6, with D perhaps matching TRBD1 (6 bases). Trimming took off 5 bases at V and 5 bases at J, with 16 bases between the two ends. In germline, CDR1 is SGHVS, CDR2 FQNEAQ. This CDR3 is 16 amino acids long.

A word on this clonotype: The germline gene is not matched at one end of the junction; a read error may be the cause. The genes are TRBV20-1 and TRBJ1-4, with D possibly TRBD1 on 5 matching bases. Germline V gene sequence: CDR1 DFQATT, CDR2 SNEGSKA (reference sequence). The CDR3 has 13 residues. In DNA, the CDR3 is TGTGCTAGGGTCCGTCCGGGGGAAGAAAAACTGTTTTTT. This encodes CARVRPGEEKLFF.

This clonotype was seen a few times. A read error may account for a junction end that differs from germline. The gene calls are TRBV5-1 and TRBJ2-5; no clear D. The J call may not be correct, given that the DNA end is closer to TRBJ2-1. Germline V lookup: CDR1 SGHRS, CDR2 YFSETQ. There are 12 residues in the CDR3. The DNA for the CDR3 is TGCGCCAGCGGCTTTCCCTACAATGAGCAGTTCTTC. Residues: CASGFPYNEQFF.

This clonotype showed up many times. The chain couples TRBV20-1 to TRBJ2-3; D unclear. Germline V CDR1 and CDR2: DFQATT, SNEGSKA (reference sequence). V was pared by 4 bases and J by 2 bases, with 10 bases between. The CDR3 spans 13 residues. CDR3 protein: CSATPQITDTQYF. CDR3 DNA sequence: TGCAGTGCTACCCCGCAGATCACAGATACGCAGTATTTT.

A few counts support this clonotype. This chain joins TRBV7-2 and TRBJ1-1; possibly TRBD1 for D (5 bases). CDR1 and CDR2 (germline): SGHTA, FQGNSA. Trimming removed 1 base from V and 8 bases from J, with 11 bases in between. The length of the CDR3 is 13 residues. In DNA form, the CDR3 reads TGTGCCAGCAGCTTAGAGGGGAAAGTAGAAGCTTTCTTT. It translates to CASSLEGKVEAFF.

In this sample, this clonotype turned up a few times. V usage is TRBV4-3 and J usage is TRBJ1-2; D is ambiguous. V lost 0 bases and J 7 bases, leaving 12 bases between the germline ends. Germline V gene data show CDR1 as LGHNA and CDR2 as YSLEER. This CDR3 region has 14 residues. The CDR3 DNA follows: TGCGCCAGCAGCCAAGAAGGAGACGGCGGTGGCTACACCTTC. It codes for CASSQEGDGGGYTF.

This clonotype came up a few times. The chain recombines TRBV7-9 with TRBJ2-5; TRBD2 matches 7 bases. The J call may not be correct, given that the DNA end is closer to TRBJ2-1. The CDR3 is 14 amino acids. The germline V gene has CDR1 SEHNR and CDR2 FQNEAQ (reference sequence). DNA for the CDR3: TGTGCCAGCAGCCCGATGGCGGGAGTTGGTGAGCAGTTCTTC. This gives the protein CASSPMAGVGEQFF.

This clonotype was detected only once. The chain joins TRBV20-1 to TRBJ2-5; 10 nucleotides line up with TRBD1. The CDR3 sequence is 12 residues long. Germline CDR1 is DFQATT and CDR2 is SNEGSKA (reference sequence). The J segment lost 7 bases and the V segment lost 6 bases, leaving 5 bases of the junction unmatched. The CDR3 DNA reads as TGCAGTGCGAGACAGGGGGCTGCGACCCAGTACTTC. Translating gives CSARQGAATQYF.

The chain couples TRBV9 to TRBJ2-3, with 7 bases identical to TRBD2. The CDR3 loop spans 16 amino acids. Germline loops: CDR1 SGDLS, CDR2 YYNGEE. Trimming at V came to 0 bases and at J to 4 bases, leaving 8 bases not matched to a gene. The CDR3 region is CASSVGGGASSDTQYF. The CDR3 region has the DNA TGTGCCAGCAGCGTAGGGGGAGGGGCCAGCTCAGATACGCAGTATTTT. Looking up the rest from reference TRBV9 and TRBJ2-3 gives the full variable domain: DSGVTQTPKHLITATGQRVTLRCSPRSGDLSVYWYQQSLDQGLQFLIQYYNGEERAKGNILERFSAQQFPDLHSELNLSSLELGDSALYFCASSVGGGASSDTQYFGPGTRLTVL.